The rows below give T cell receptor beta chains drawn from one sample of a study of monozygotic twins with inflammatory bowel disease. TCRdb reprocessed the 5' RACE reads and keeps a single row for each CDR3 protein, giving no DNA. The table counts 80,000 or so distinct CDR3 sequences; about 7.4% lies in the top ten. Sequences were obtained from blood. The receptors originated from a human donor with ulcerative colitis or Crohn's disease, or a healthy co-twin of an affected twin (not recorded which). Each CDR3 is given with its conserved first and last residue.

V gene: TRBV12-3/TRBV12-4
J gene: TRBJ1-5
CDR3 protein: CASRGPANQPQHF

V gene: TRBV28
J gene: TRBJ1-5
CDR3 protein: CASSSRTGYQPQHF

V gene: TRBV5-5
J gene: TRBJ1-5
CDR3 protein: CANSLGRSNQPQHF

V gene: TRBV20-1
J gene: TRBJ1-1
CDR3 protein: CSIRGLRMTEAFF

V gene: TRBV20-1
J gene: TRBJ2-1
CDR3 protein: CSAREGTSGSYNEQFF

V gene: TRBV12-3/TRBV12-4
J gene: TRBJ2-7
CDR3 protein: CASSLTESYEQYF

V gene: TRBV27
J gene: TRBJ1-5
CDR3 protein: CASSLTGGNNQPQHF

V gene: TRBV2
J gene: TRBJ1-2
CDR3 protein: CASSGEGYGYTF

V gene: TRBV6-2/TRBV6-3
J gene: TRBJ2-5
CDR3 protein: CASSTPSSQTQYF

V gene: TRBV24-1
J gene: TRBJ2-2
CDR3 protein: CAIAGSTGELFF

V gene: TRBV6-6
J gene: TRBJ2-2
CDR3 protein: CASCPQSTGELFF

V gene: TRBV12-3/TRBV12-4
J gene: TRBJ1-4
CDR3 protein: CASSLATNEKLFF

V gene: TRBV7-2
J gene: TRBJ2-4
CDR3 protein: CASSRLVGNIQYF

V gene: TRBV25-1
J gene: TRBJ2-7
CDR3 protein: CASSAGQAYEQYF

V gene: TRBV7-2
J gene: TRBJ2-5
CDR3 protein: CASSPEWRKETQYF

V gene: TRBV24-1
J gene: TRBJ2-1
CDR3 protein: CATSDLAGANLDEQFF

V gene: TRBV4-1
J gene: TRBJ2-7
CDR3 protein: CASSQEDREYEQYF

V gene: TRBV18
J gene: TRBJ1-1
CDR3 protein: CASSRQGAFGTEAFF

V gene: TRBV12-3/TRBV12-4
J gene: TRBJ2-1
CDR3 protein: CASSPGAREQFF

V gene: TRBV20-1
J gene: TRBJ2-1
CDR3 protein: CSAQDNYNEQFF

V gene: TRBV7-9
J gene: TRBJ2-2
CDR3 protein: CASRSTGNTGELFF

V gene: TRBV5-1
J gene: TRBJ2-7
CDR3 protein: CASSLATFYEQYF

V gene: TRBV29-1
J gene: TRBJ1-1
CDR3 protein: CSIQRGGVNTEAFF

V gene: TRBV7-9
J gene: TRBJ1-2
CDR3 protein: CASSLGEGVYGYTF

V gene: TRBV24-1
J gene: TRBJ2-5
CDR3 protein: CATSVLDRVGETQYF

V gene: TRBV3-1
J gene: TRBJ1-1
CDR3 protein: CASSQNGGGGTEAFF

V gene: TRBV20-1
J gene: TRBJ2-7
CDR3 protein: CSAQIPSSYEQYF

V gene: TRBV18
J gene: TRBJ2-1
CDR3 protein: CASSPPGFGEEVFF

V gene: TRBV12-3/TRBV12-4
J gene: TRBJ1-3
CDR3 protein: CASSLAPSSGNTIYF

V gene: TRBV12-3/TRBV12-4
J gene: TRBJ2-3
CDR3 protein: CASTLRGLSTDTQYF

V gene: TRBV10-3
J gene: TRBJ1-1
CDR3 protein: CAISEAPGQGTEAFF

V gene: TRBV20-1
J gene: TRBJ1-1
CDR3 protein: CCVQNAGRLFWAEAFF

V gene: TRBV7-8
J gene: TRBJ1-2
CDR3 protein: CASSPGGRTNNYGYTF

V gene: TRBV20-1
J gene: TRBJ2-5
CDR3 protein: CSASKGETQYF

V gene: TRBV7-9
J gene: TRBJ1-1
CDR3 protein: CASSFTALNTEAFF

V gene: TRBV4-2
J gene: TRBJ1-3
CDR3 protein: CASSRGSGNTIYF

V gene: TRBV11-2
J gene: TRBJ2-3
CDR3 protein: CASSLETLSTDTQYF

V gene: TRBV5-1
J gene: TRBJ1-1
CDR3 protein: CASRTDEVNTEAFF

V gene: TRBV7-2
J gene: TRBJ2-2
CDR3 protein: CASSRGTTGELFF

V gene: TRBV20-1
J gene: TRBJ2-2
CDR3 protein: CSARVAGVLRGELFF

V gene: TRBV19
J gene: TRBJ2-1
CDR3 protein: CASSSSSGEQFF